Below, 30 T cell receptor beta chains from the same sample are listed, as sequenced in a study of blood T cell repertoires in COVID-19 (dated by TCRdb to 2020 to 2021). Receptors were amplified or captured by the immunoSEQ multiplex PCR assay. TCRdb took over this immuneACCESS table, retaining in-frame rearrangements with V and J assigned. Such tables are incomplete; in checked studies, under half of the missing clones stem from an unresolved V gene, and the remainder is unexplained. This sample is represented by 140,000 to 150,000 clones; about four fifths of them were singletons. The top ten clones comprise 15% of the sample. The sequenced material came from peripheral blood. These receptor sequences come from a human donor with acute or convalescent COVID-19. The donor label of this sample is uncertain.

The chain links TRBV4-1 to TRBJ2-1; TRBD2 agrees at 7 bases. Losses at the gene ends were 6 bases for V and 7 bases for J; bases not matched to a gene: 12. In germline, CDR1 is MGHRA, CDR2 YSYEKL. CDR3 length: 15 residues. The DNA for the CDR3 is TGCGCCAGCAGTACCGGCACGGGGGGTGGTAATGAGCAGTTCTTC. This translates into CASSTGTGGGNEQFF.

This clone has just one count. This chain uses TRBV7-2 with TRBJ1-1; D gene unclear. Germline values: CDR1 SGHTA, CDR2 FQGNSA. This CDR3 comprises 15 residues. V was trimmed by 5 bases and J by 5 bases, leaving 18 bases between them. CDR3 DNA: TGTGCCAGCAGCGAATCGGCAGGCATCAGAACTGAAGCTTTCTTT. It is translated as CASSESAGIRTEAFF.

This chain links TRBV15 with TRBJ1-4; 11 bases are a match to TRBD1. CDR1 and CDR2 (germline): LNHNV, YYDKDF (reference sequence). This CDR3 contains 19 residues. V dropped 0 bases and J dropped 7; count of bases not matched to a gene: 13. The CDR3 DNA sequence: TGTGCCACCAGCAGAGATCGCGGGACAGGGGGGTCTCGGAGTGAAAAACTGTTTTTT. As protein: CATSRDRGTGGSRSEKLFF.

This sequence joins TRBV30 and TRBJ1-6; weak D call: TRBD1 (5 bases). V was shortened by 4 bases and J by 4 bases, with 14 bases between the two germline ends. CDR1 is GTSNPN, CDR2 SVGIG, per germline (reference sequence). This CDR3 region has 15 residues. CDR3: CAWKLRDLYNSPLHF. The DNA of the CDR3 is TGTGCCTGGAAACTCAGGGACTTATATAATTCACCCCTCCACTTT.

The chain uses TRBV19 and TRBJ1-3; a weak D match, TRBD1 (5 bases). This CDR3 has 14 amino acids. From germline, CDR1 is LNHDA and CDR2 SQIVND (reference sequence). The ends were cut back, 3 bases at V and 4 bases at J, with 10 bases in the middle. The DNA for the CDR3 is TGTGCCAGTAGTATTGGGGCTGCGGGAAACACCATATATTTT. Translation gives CASSIGAAGNTIYF.

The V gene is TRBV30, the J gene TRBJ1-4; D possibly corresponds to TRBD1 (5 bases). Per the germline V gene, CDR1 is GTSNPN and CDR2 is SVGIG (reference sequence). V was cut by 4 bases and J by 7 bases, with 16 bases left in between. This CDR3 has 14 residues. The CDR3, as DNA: TGTGCCTGGAAGGAGGGGATTGAGGCTGAAAAACTGTTTTTT. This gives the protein CAWKEGIEAEKLFF.

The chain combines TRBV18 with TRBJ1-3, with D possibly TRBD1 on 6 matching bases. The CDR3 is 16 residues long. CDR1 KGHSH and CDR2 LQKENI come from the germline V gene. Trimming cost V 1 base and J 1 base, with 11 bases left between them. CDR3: CASSPLGAGSGNTIYF. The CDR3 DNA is TGTGCCAGCTCACCACTGGGGGCCGGGTCTGGAAACACCATATATTTT.

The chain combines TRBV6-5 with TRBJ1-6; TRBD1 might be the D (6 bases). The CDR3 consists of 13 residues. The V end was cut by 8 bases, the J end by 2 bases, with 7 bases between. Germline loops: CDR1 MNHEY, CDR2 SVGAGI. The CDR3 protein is CASRDTYNSPLHF. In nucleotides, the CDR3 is TGTGCCAGCCGGGACACCTATAATTCACCCCTCCACTTT.

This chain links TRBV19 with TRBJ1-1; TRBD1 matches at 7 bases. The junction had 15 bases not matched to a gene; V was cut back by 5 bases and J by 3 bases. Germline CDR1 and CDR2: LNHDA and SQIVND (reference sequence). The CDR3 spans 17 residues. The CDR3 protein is CASSGRMYRGRDTEAFF. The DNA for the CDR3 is TGTGCCAGTAGTGGGCGAATGTACAGGGGACGAGACACTGAAGCTTTCTTT.

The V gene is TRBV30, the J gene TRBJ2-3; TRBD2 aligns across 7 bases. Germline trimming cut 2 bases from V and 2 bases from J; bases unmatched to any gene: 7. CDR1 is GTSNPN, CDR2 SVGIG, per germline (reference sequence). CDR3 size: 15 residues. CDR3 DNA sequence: TGTGCCTGGAGTAGTGGCGGGGGATACACAGATACGCAGTATTTT. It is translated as CAWSSGGGYTDTQYF.

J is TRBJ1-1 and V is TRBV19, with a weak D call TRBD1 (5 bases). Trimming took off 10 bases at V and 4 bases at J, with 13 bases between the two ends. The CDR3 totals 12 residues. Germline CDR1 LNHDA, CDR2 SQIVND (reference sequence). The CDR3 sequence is CATRGGTTEAFF. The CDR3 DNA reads TGTGCCACCCGGGGGGGGACCACTGAAGCTTTCTTT. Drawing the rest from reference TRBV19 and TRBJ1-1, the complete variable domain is DGGITQSPKYLFRKEGQNVTLSCEQNLNHDAMYWYRQDPGQGLRLIYYSQIVNDFQKGDIAEGYSVSREKKESFPLTVTSAQKNPTAFYLCATRGGTTEAFFGQGTRLTVV.

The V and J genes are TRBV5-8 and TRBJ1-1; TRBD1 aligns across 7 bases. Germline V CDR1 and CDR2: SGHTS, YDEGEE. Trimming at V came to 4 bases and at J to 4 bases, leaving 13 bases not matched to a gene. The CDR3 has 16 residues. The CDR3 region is CASSLEWSRGVTEAFF. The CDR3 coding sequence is TGTGCCAGCAGCCTAGAATGGTCCAGGGGGGTCACTGAAGCTTTCTTT.

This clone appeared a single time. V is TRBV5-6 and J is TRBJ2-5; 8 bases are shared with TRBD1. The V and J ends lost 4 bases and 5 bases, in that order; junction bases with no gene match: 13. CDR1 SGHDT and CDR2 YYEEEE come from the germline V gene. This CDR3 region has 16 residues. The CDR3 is CASSMGPPGGRETQYF. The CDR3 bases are TGTGCCAGCAGCATGGGGCCTCCAGGGGGCCGGGAGACCCAGTACTTC.

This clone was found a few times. CDR3 protein: CASSPRLAGGSTDTQYF. CDR3 in DNA: TGTGCCAGCAGCCCAAGACTAGCGGGGGGAAGCACAGATACGCAGTATTTT. The rearrangement links TRBV9 to TRBJ2-3, with TRBD2 identical over 13 bases. CDR1 SGDLS and CDR2 YYNGEE come from the germline V gene. This CDR3 has 17 residues. V dropped 4 bases and J dropped 0; count of bases not matched to a gene: 5.

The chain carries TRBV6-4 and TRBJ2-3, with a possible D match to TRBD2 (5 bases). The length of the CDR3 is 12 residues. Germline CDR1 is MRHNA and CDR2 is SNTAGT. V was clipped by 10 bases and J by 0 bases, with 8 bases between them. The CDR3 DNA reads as TGTGCCACCTCGGGGAGCACAGATACGCAGTATTTT. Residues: CATSGSTDTQYF.

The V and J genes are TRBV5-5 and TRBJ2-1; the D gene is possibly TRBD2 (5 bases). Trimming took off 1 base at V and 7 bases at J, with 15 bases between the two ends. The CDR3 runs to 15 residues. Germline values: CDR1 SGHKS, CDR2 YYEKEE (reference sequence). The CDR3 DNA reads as TGTGCCAGCAGCTTGCGCTGGAGCCGCGGGAATGAGCAGTTCTTC. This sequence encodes CASSLRWSRGNEQFF.

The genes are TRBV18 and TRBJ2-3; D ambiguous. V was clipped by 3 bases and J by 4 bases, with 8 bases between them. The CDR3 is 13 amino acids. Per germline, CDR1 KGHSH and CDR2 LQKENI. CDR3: CASSPSAADTQYF. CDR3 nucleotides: TGTGCCAGCTCACCTTCTGCGGCAGATACGCAGTATTTT.

Written as DNA, the CDR3 is TGTGCCAGCAGCCAAGATGGGGCGGGAGATACAAGAAAGACCCAGTACTTC. Its translation: CASSQDGAGDTRKTQYF. The chain combines TRBV4-2 with TRBJ2-5; 7 bases fit TRBD2. The length of the CDR3 is 17 residues. Per the germline V gene, CDR1 is LGHNA and CDR2 is YNFKEQ. V was clipped by 0 bases and J by 6 bases; unmatched bases: 13.

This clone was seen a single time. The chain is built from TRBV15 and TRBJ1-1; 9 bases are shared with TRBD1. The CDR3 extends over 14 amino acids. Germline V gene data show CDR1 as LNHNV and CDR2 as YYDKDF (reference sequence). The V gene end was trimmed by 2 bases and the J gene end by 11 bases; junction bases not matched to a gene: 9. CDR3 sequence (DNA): TGTGCCACCAGCAGACCGGACAGGGGAAGGGAGGCTTTCTTT. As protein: CATSRPDRGREAFF.

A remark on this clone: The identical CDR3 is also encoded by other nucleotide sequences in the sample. The CDR3 bases are TGCAGCGTGTCCGGAGGAAACTATGGCTACACCTTC. Amino acid sequence: CSVSGGNYGYTF. V is TRBV29-1 and J is TRBJ1-2; D is undetermined. CDR3 length: 12 amino acids. The V gene's germline CDR1 is SQVTM and CDR2 ANQGSEA. V was cut by 6 bases and J by 2 bases, with 10 bases left in between.

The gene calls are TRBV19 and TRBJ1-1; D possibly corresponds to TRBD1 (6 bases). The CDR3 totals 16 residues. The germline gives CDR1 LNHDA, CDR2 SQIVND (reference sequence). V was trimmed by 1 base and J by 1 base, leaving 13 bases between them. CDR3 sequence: CASSIGWGPPNTEAFF. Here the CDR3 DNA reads TGTGCCAGTAGTATAGGGTGGGGGCCACCGAACACTGAAGCTTTCTTT. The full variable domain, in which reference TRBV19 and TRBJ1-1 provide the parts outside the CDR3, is DGGITQSPKYLFRKEGQNVTLSCEQNLNHDAMYWYRQDPGQGLRLIYYSQIVNDFQKGDIAEGYSVSREKKESFPLTVTSAQKNPTAFYLCASSIGWGPPNTEAFFGQGTRLTVV.

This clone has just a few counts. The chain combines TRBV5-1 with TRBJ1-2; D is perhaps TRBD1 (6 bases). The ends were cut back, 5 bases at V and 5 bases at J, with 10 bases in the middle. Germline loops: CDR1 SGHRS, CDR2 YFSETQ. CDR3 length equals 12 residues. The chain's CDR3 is CASRSGEYGYTF. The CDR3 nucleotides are TGCGCCAGCAGATCAGGGGAATATGGCTACACCTTC.

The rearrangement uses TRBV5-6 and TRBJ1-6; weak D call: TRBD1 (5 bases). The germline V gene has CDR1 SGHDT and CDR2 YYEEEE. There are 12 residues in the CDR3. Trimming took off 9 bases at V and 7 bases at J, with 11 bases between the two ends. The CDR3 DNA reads TGTGCCATCGACAGTGGGAATTCACCCCTCCACTTT. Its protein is CAIDSGNSPLHF.

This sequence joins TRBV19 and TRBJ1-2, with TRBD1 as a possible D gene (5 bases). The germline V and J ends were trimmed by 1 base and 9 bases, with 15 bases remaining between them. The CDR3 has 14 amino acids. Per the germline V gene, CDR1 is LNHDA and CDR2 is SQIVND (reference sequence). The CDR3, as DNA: TGTGCCAGTAGTATAGGAAAAGACAGCCTAAGCTACACCTTC. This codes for CASSIGKDSLSYTF.

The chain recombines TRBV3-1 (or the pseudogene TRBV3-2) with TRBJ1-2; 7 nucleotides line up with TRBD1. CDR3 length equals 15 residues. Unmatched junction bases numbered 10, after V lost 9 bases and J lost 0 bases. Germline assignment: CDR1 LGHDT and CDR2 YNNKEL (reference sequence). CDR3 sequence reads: CASSPTGAANYGYTF. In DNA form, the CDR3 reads TGTGCCAGTAGTCCTACAGGGGCCGCTAACTATGGCTACACCTTC.

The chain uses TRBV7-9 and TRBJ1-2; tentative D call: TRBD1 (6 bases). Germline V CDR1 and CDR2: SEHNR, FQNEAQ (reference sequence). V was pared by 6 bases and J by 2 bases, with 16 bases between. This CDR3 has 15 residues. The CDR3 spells CASRDTGHPNYGYTF. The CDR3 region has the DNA TGTGCCAGCAGAGATACGGGACACCCCAACTATGGCTACACCTTC.

CDR3 bases: TGCGCCAGCAGCTTGTTCCAGGCCCCCGGTCAGCCCCAGCATTTT. Amino acids: CASSLFQAPGQPQHF. V is TRBV5-1 and J is TRBJ1-5; D is unclear. The germline gives CDR1 SGHRS, CDR2 YFSETQ. V lost 1 base, J lost 6 bases, and 14 bases lay in between. The CDR3 consists of 15 residues.

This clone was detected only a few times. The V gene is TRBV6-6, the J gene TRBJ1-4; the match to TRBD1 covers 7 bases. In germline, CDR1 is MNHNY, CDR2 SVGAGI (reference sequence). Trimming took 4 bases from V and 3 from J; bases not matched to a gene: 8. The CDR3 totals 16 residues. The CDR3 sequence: CASSSTGANANEKLFF. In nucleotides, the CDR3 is TGTGCCAGCAGTTCTACAGGGGCGAATGCTAATGAAAAACTGTTTTTT.

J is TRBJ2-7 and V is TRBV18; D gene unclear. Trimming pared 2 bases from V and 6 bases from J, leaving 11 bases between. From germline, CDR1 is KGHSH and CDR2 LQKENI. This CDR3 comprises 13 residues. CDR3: CASSPKEQSEQYF. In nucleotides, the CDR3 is TGTGCCAGCTCACCAAAGGAACAGTCCGAGCAGTACTTC.

CDR3: CASSPRTSGGWAQYF. The CDR3 nucleotides are TGTGCCAGCAGCCCGCGGACTAGCGGGGGCTGGGCCCAGTACTTC. The chain uses TRBV7-9 and TRBJ2-5, with 13 bases lining up with TRBD2. The V segment lost 5 bases and the J segment 9 bases; nucleotides outside the gene matches: 9. The CDR3 has 15 amino acids. Germline loops: CDR1 SEHNR, CDR2 FQNEAQ (reference sequence).